Listed here are 23 T cell receptor beta chains from one sample, sequenced in a study of T cell responses to AZD1222 COVID-19 vaccine. Produced via immunoSEQ multiplex PCR; TCRdb's table is partial and in-frame only. Of more than 85,000 clones listed, roughly 90% are singletons. Here the sequenced sample was peripheral blood, taken 28 days after the second AZD1222 dose. These receptors were taken from an adult who received the AZD1222 COVID-19 vaccine.

This clone was seen a single time. This same CDR3 is encoded by further DNA sequences in the sample. CDR3 amino acids: CSARVGEKLFF. The CDR3 DNA is TGCAGTGCCCGAGTGGGGGAAAAACTGTTTTTT. The rearrangement uses TRBV20-1 and TRBJ1-4; D remains ambiguous. Germline CDR1 is DFQATT and CDR2 is SNEGSKA (reference sequence). CDR3 length equals 11 residues. The V end lost 6 bases, the J end lost 8 bases, and 10 bases lay between the germline ends.

This clone was observed once. The chain couples TRBV2 to TRBJ1-5; D perhaps matches TRBD1 (6 bases). The CDR3 is made up of 16 amino acids. Deletions cut 6 bases from V and 0 bases from J, with 15 bases between. The germline gives CDR1 SNHLY, CDR2 FYNNEI. The CDR3 region is CASRRTVAYSNQPQHF. The CDR3 DNA reads TGTGCCAGCAGGAGGACAGTCGCCTATAGCAATCAGCCCCAGCATTTT.

V gene TRBV7-2 combines with J gene TRBJ1-3, with a tentative D call TRBD1 (6 bases). Trimming stripped 6 bases from V and 4 bases from J, with 13 bases between. This CDR3 is built from 14 residues. Germline CDR1 is SGHTA and CDR2 is FQGNSA. CDR3 coding DNA: TGTGCCAGCAGTCCACAGGGCTCCGGAAACACCATATATTTT. Its protein is CASSPQGSGNTIYF.

The chain links TRBV11-1 to TRBJ2-7, with no clear D. This CDR3 spans 14 amino acids. The ends were cut back, 3 bases at V and 0 bases at J, with 9 bases in the middle. Germline V gene sequence: CDR1 SGHAT, CDR2 FQDESV (reference sequence). In DNA form, the CDR3 reads TGTGCCAGCAGCTTTGACCCGAGCTCCTACGAGCAGTACTTC. Protein: CASSFDPSSYEQYF.

J is TRBJ2-7 and V is TRBV5-4; 7 bases match TRBD1. Trimming at V came to 0 bases and at J to 4 bases, leaving 4 bases not matched to a gene. Germline CDR1 is SGHNT and CDR2 is YYREEE (reference sequence). The CDR3 spans 14 residues. The CDR3 protein is CASSLGQQGYEQYF. The CDR3, as DNA: TGTGCCAGCAGCTTGGGCCAACAGGGGTACGAGCAGTACTTC.

This chain joins TRBV6-6 and TRBJ1-5; tentative D call: TRBD1 (6 bases). Germline V gives CDR1 MNHNY, CDR2 SVGAGI (reference sequence). Trimming left V 2 bases short and J 7 bases short, with 12 bases between. CDR3 length equals 14 residues. CDR3 bases: TGTGCCAGCAGTTACCCAGGGGTAGGACAGCCCCAGCATTTT. Translation gives CASSYPGVGQPQHF.

V and J are TRBV3-1 (or the pseudogene TRBV3-2) and TRBJ1-1; D gene unclear. Germline V gene data show CDR1 as LGHDT and CDR2 as YNNKEL (reference sequence). Trimming took 6 bases from V and 1 from J, leaving 6 bases between them. The CDR3 runs 12 residues. The CDR3 spells CASRLRNTEAFF. The CDR3 DNA reads TGTGCCAGCAGATTAAGGAACACTGAAGCTTTCTTT.

The chain employs TRBV14 and TRBJ1-5; TRBD1 aligns across 7 bases. The V gene end was trimmed by 1 base and the J gene end by 1 base; junction bases not matched to a gene: 4. The V gene's germline CDR1 is SGHDN and CDR2 FVKESK. This CDR3 has 16 residues. For the CDR3, the DNA is TGTGCCAGCAGCCAAGGACAGGGCCTAAGCAATCAGCCCCAGCATTTT. Translating gives CASSQGQGLSNQPQHF.

This chain joins TRBV4-1 and TRBJ1-1, with D uncertain. Germline-derived CDR1 and CDR2 are MGHRA and YSYEKL. The CDR3 is 14 residues long. Trimming removed 1 base at V and 1 base at J, with 7 bases between. CDR3 residues: CASSQGSWNTEAFF. CDR3 nucleotides: TGCGCCAGCAGCCAAGGTTCTTGGAACACTGAAGCTTTCTTT.

The chain carries TRBV6-5 and TRBJ1-5; no clear D. This CDR3 comprises 15 residues. Germline-derived CDR1 and CDR2 are MNHEY and SVGAGI. The V end lost 0 bases, the J end lost 5 bases, and 11 bases lay between the germline ends. CDR3 DNA sequence: TGTGCCAGCAGTTACTCCGCAGCCGGCGATCAGCCCCAGCATTTT. Translated: CASSYSAAGDQPQHF.

The rearrangement joins TRBV6-5 to TRBJ2-7; D gene ambiguous. Germline assignment: CDR1 MNHEY and CDR2 SVGAGI. The V end lost 4 bases, the J end lost 0 bases, and 10 bases lay between the germline ends. This CDR3 contains 14 residues. CDR3 nucleotide sequence: TGTGCCAGCAGTTCCCCGACTCCCTCCTACGAGCAGTACTTC. It specifies CASSSPTPSYEQYF.

The CDR3 is CASSKTGTGVQEKLFF. DNA of the CDR3: TGTGCCAGCAGCAAGACCGGGACAGGGGTACAGGAAAAACTGTTTTTT. V usage is TRBV21-1 and J usage is TRBJ1-4; the tabulated D call, TRBD1, remains unverified against the DNA. TRBV21-1 is annotated as a pseudogene. The CDR3 contains 16 residues.

The chain couples TRBV6-1 to TRBJ1-5, with D hard to call. Trimming removed 1 base from V and 6 bases from J, with 19 bases in between. Germline CDR1 and CDR2: MNHNS and SASEGT. This CDR3 has 17 amino acids. Written as DNA, the CDR3 is TGTGCCAGCAGTGAAGGGATAGGAATCAGGAATGGTCAGCCCCAGCATTTT. Translated: CASSEGIGIRNGQPQHF.

The rearrangement joins TRBV21-1 to TRBJ1-5; TRBD1, as called in the table, went unchecked against the DNA. TRBV21-1 corresponds to a pseudogene. The CDR3 contains 13 residues. The CDR3 sequence: CASSNTGHQPQHF. CDR3 DNA sequence: TGTGCCAGCAGCAATACAGGACATCAGCCCCAGCATTTT.

The chain recombines TRBV18 with TRBJ2-2; 7 bases fit TRBD1. Looked up from germline, CDR1 is KGHSH and CDR2 is LQKENI. The CDR3 is 15 amino acids. V lost 6 bases and J lost 4; bases outside the gene matches: 8. The CDR3 coding sequence is TGTGCCAGCTCGGCCAGGGGGATAAGCACCGGGGAGCTGTTTTTT. This encodes CASSARGISTGELFF.

This chain joins TRBV7-2 and TRBJ2-6; TRBD1 aligns across 8 bases. Per germline, CDR1 SGHTA and CDR2 FQGNSA. With V trimmed by 4 bases and J by 0 bases, 5 bases remained unmatched. The CDR3 runs 17 residues. The CDR3 nucleotides are TGTGCCAGCAGCTCACGGACAGGGCTCTCTGGGGCCAACGTCCTGACTTTC. The encoded protein is CASSSRTGLSGANVLTF. The full variable domain, its missing parts supplied by reference TRBV7-2 and TRBJ2-6, is GAGVSQSPSNKVTEKGKDVELRCDPISGHTALYWYRQSLGQGLEFLIYFQGNSAPDKSGLPSDRFSAERTGGSVSTLTIQRTQQEDSAVYLCASSSRTGLSGANVLTFGAGSRLTVL.

The rearrangement links TRBV7-9 to TRBJ1-1, with TRBD1 identical over 7 bases. Germline lookup yields CDR1 SEHNR and CDR2 FQNEAQ (reference sequence). With 5 bases clipped from V and 1 base from J, the junction kept 7 bases outside the gene matches. The length of the CDR3 is 15 residues. This CDR3 is CASSPWDSANTEAFF. As DNA, the CDR3 is TGTGCCAGCAGCCCTTGGGACAGTGCGAACACTGAAGCTTTCTTT.

The V gene is TRBV18, the J gene TRBJ2-7, with D perhaps matching TRBD1 (6 bases). The V and J ends lost 6 bases and 2 bases respectively, with 11 bases between them. In germline, CDR1 is KGHSH, CDR2 LQKENI. The CDR3 covers 13 residues. The CDR3 nucleotides are TGTGCCAGCTCGGTACAGGGCCCCTACGAGCAGTACTTC. Translating it yields CASSVQGPYEQYF.

This chain joins TRBV19 and TRBJ2-7; weak D call: TRBD2 (5 bases). The CDR3 contains 13 residues. From germline, CDR1 is LNHDA and CDR2 SQIVND (reference sequence). Trimming took off 1 base at V and 4 bases at J, with 8 bases between the two ends. The CDR3 nucleotides read TGTGCCAGTAGTATAGTCGGGGAATACGAGCAGTACTTC. Translating it yields CASSIVGEYEQYF.

V and J are TRBV29-1 and TRBJ2-7, with 8 bases fitting TRBD1. Germline-derived CDR1 and CDR2 are SQVTM and ANQGSEA. The CDR3 has 13 residues. V was clipped by 6 bases and J by 2 bases; unmatched bases: 6. CDR3 DNA: TGCAGCGTAGAGACAGGGGATCCCTACGAGCAGTACTTC. Amino acid sequence: CSVETGDPYEQYF.

The chain links TRBV2 to TRBJ2-2; a possible D gene is TRBD1 (5 bases). The germline V and J ends were trimmed by 6 bases and 3 bases, with 8 bases remaining between them. The germline V gene has CDR1 SNHLY and CDR2 FYNNEI. The CDR3 totals 13 residues. The CDR3 coding sequence is TGTGCCAGCAGGGGGCGGTACACCGGGGAGCTGTTTTTT. It is translated as CASRGRYTGELFF.

The chain combines TRBV7-3 with TRBJ2-1; the D gene could be TRBD1 or TRBD2 (5 bases each). V gave up 5 bases and J gave up 9 bases, with 11 bases separating them. The CDR3 extends over 12 amino acids. In germline, CDR1 is SGHTA, CDR2 FQGTGA. The CDR3, as DNA: TGTGCCAGCAGCCTTAATGGGGGTGAGCAGTTCTTC. The encoded protein is CASSLNGGEQFF.

J is TRBJ2-7 and V is TRBV6-2 or TRBV6-3, with 7 bases matching TRBD2. CDR3 length: 13 residues. The germline CDR1 and CDR2 sequences are MNHEY and SVGEGT. V shed 2 bases, J shed 13 bases, and the junction held 11 bases outside the gene matches. The CDR3 sequence is CASSYPPSGVQYF. The CDR3 nucleotides read TGTGCCAGCAGTTACCCGCCGAGCGGGGTCCAATACTTC.